The 21 T cell receptor beta chains listed next were all sequenced from one sample in a study of naive and memory T cell subsets. An equimolar mix of two oligonucleotides served as the beta constant-region primer for TRBC1 and TRBC2. The ligated cDNA underwent four PCR rounds using SP2 and nested alpha and beta constant-region primers. TCRdb analysed the UMI-ligation and nested PCR reads with MiXCR anew, one entry per CDR3 protein. The sample includes 95,000 to 150,000 distinct CDR3 sequences, roughly 36% of them seen just once. The sample comprised central memory CD4+ T cells from blood. All receptors come from a human donor in good health.

The chain couples TRBV7-8 to TRBJ1-1; D gene unclear. V lost 1 base to trimming and J lost 4 bases, with 13 bases between them. The CDR3 is 15 residues long. CDR1 and CDR2 (germline): SGHVS, FQNEAQ. CDR3 sequence (DNA): TGTGCCAGCAGCTTAGGGCGAGGGAGGAGCACTGAAGCTTTCTTT. Translated: CASSLGRGRSTEAFF.

The chain combines TRBV28 with TRBJ2-7, with 10 bases lining up with TRBD1. V lost 5 bases and J lost 2; bases outside the gene matches: 9. Per the germline V gene, CDR1 is MDHEN and CDR2 is SYDVKM. The CDR3 runs 16 residues. Here the CDR3 reads CASSHGGQGRTYEQYF. The CDR3 DNA reads TGTGCCAGCAGTCATGGGGGACAGGGGCGAACCTACGAGCAGTACTTC.

This clonotype was observed a handful of times. The chain recombines TRBV30 with TRBJ1-1; D remains ambiguous. The CDR3 loop spans 13 amino acids. Germline V gives CDR1 GTSNPN, CDR2 SVGIG (reference sequence). Trimming cost V 0 bases and J 4 bases, with 9 bases left between them. CDR3 loop: CAWSVVIGTEAFF. CDR3 sequence (DNA): TGTGCCTGGAGTGTAGTAATAGGCACTGAAGCTTTCTTT.

There are a few counts of this clonotype. This chain connects TRBV7-2 to TRBJ2-7, with D unclear. Germline CDR1 SGHTA, CDR2 FQGNSA. This CDR3 has 14 residues. V was shortened by 2 bases and J by 2 bases, with 10 bases between the two germline ends. CDR3 nucleotide sequence: TGTGCCAGCAGCTTACGCGGCAGACCCTACGAGCAGTACTTC. Its protein is CASSLRGRPYEQYF.

In this sample, this clonotype turned up a few times. This chain uses TRBV24-1 with TRBJ2-1; no clear D gene. V lost 12 bases and J 7 bases, leaving 12 bases between the germline ends. The germline gives CDR1 KGHDR, CDR2 SFDVKD. This CDR3 comprises 11 residues. CDR3 nucleotide sequence: TGTGCCTCCGAGGCAATGAATGAGCAGTTCTTC. Its protein product is CASEAMNEQFF.

The chain uses TRBV7-9 and TRBJ1-6; TRBD1 is a possible D gene (5 bases). The CDR3 has 16 amino acids. Trimming shortened V by 5 bases and J by 9 bases, and 20 bases separated the two germline ends. Germline CDR1 reads SEHNR; CDR2 reads FQNEAQ (reference sequence). The CDR3 nucleotides read TGTGCCAGCAGCCCCATCGGAGGGGTTGTCGGTTCACCCCTCCACTTT. Encoded protein: CASSPIGGVVGSPLHF.

J is TRBJ2-7 and V is TRBV5-1; 9 bases are shared with TRBD2. The CDR3 is 17 amino acids. In germline, CDR1 is SGHRS, CDR2 YFSETQ. Unmatched junction bases numbered 7, after V lost 0 bases and J lost 0 bases. CDR3 DNA: TGCGCCAGCAGCTTGGGCGGGAGGGCCTTAAGCTCCTACGAGCAGTACTTC. Its protein is CASSLGGRALSSYEQYF.

V usage is TRBV7-2 and J usage is TRBJ2-1, with 9 bases that match TRBD1. Germline CDR1 and CDR2: SGHTA and FQGNSA. The CDR3 sequence is 15 residues long. The junction had 6 bases not matched to a gene; V was cut back by 3 bases and J by 6 bases. The CDR3 DNA follows: TGTGCCAGCAGCTTTGGGGACAGGGTATCCAATGAGCAGTTCTTC. Translated: CASSFGDRVSNEQFF.

The chain joins TRBV6-5 to TRBJ1-3; the match to TRBD1 covers 8 bases. The trim removed 0 bases at V and 2 bases at J, leaving 12 bases unmatched. CDR3 size: 19 residues. The germline gives CDR1 MNHEY, CDR2 SVGAGI. Here the CDR3 DNA reads TGTGCCAGCAGTTACTCGAGGGCAGGGGGCATCTCGACTGGAAACACCATATATTTT. Its translation is CASSYSRAGGISTGNTIYF.

This clonotype showed up just a few times. This rearrangement joins TRBV3-1 to TRBJ1-3; the D is unclear. Germline CDR1 LGHDT, CDR2 YNNKEL (reference sequence). CDR3 length equals 14 residues. Trimming stripped 2 bases from V and 4 bases from J, with 9 bases between. In DNA form, the CDR3 reads TGTGCCAGCAGCCAAAGAGGGTCCGGAAACACCATATATTTT. Residues: CASSQRGSGNTIYF.

The rearrangement links TRBV6-2 or TRBV6-3 to TRBJ2-1; no clear D. The ends were cut back, 0 bases at V and 5 bases at J, with 5 bases in the middle. Germline loops: CDR1 MNHEY, CDR2 SVGEGT. The CDR3 length is 13 residues. This CDR3 is CASSYSQNNEQFF. CDR3 sequence (DNA): TGTGCCAGCAGTTACTCTCAGAACAATGAGCAGTTCTTC.

This clonotype was counted ten times or more. J is TRBJ2-7 and V is TRBV28, with a tentative D call TRBD2 (7 bases). The CDR3 contains 17 residues. V dropped 3 bases and J dropped 0 bases, with 18 bases sitting between them. Per the germline V gene, CDR1 is MDHEN and CDR2 is SYDVKM. CDR3 sequence: CASSFRGLRTSSYEQYF. The DNA of the CDR3 is TGTGCCAGCAGTTTTCGGGGGCTGAGGACTAGCTCCTACGAGCAGTACTTC.

The sample holds many counts of this clonotype. V usage is TRBV6-2 or TRBV6-3 and J usage is TRBJ2-4; the D call may be TRBD1 or TRBD2 (5 bases each). Deletions cut 6 bases from V and 4 bases from J, with 13 bases between. Germline loops: CDR1 MNHEY, CDR2 SVGEGT. The CDR3 covers 14 residues. The CDR3 DNA is TGTGCCAGCAGCGCACGAGGGGCAAAAAACATTCAGTACTTC. Its protein is CASSARGAKNIQYF.

V and J are TRBV7-8 and TRBJ2-3; 8 nucleotides match TRBD2. Germline values: CDR1 SGHVS, CDR2 FQNEAQ. The CDR3 extends over 18 amino acids. V lost 2 bases to trimming and J lost 2 bases; unmatched junction nucleotides: 12. The CDR3 protein is CASSLRTATSAFTDTQYF. CDR3 coding DNA: TGTGCCAGCAGCTTAAGGACTGCGACTAGCGCGTTCACAGATACGCAGTATTTT. Complete variable domain (other parts from reference TRBV7-8 and TRBJ2-3): GAGVSQSPRYKVAKRGQDVALRCDPISGHVSLFWYQQALGQGPEFLTYFQNEAQLDKSGLPSDRFFAERPEGSVSTLKIQRTQQEDSAVYLCASSLRTATSAFTDTQYFGPGTRLTVL.

This clonotype was picked up many times. This sequence joins TRBV9 and TRBJ2-7; D unclear. With 0 bases removed from V and 3 bases from J, the gap between germline ends came to 10 bases. Per the germline V gene, CDR1 is SGDLS and CDR2 is YYNGEE. This CDR3 has 14 amino acids. In DNA form, the CDR3 reads TGTGCCAGCAGCGTAGCGGCAGACCACTACGAGCAGTACTTC. Protein sequence: CASSVAADHYEQYF. Full variable domain (rest looked up from reference TRBV9 and TRBJ2-7): DSGVTQTPKHLITATGQRVTLRCSPRSGDLSVYWYQQSLDQGLQFLIQYYNGEERAKGNILERFSAQQFPDLHSELNLSSLELGDSALYFCASSVAADHYEQYFGPGTRLTVT.

The chain has TRBV6-5 and TRBJ1-1, with 8 bases aligning to TRBD1. Germline-derived CDR1 and CDR2 are MNHEY and SVGAGI. J lost 0 bases, V lost 6 bases, and 9 bases had no gene match. CDR3 length: 16 amino acids. The CDR3 sequence: CASRPPGGLMNTEAFF. The CDR3 DNA follows: TGTGCCAGCAGACCCCCAGGGGGCCTCATGAACACTGAAGCTTTCTTT.

The J gene is TRBJ2-1, the V gene TRBV20-1; 10 bases map to TRBD1. The CDR3 has 15 amino acids. Germline loops: CDR1 DFQATT, CDR2 SNEGSKA (reference sequence). V lost 2 bases to trimming and J lost 7 bases; unmatched junction nucleotides: 8. In DNA, the CDR3 is TGCAGTGCTAGATATCCGGGACAGGGGAGGAATGAGCAGTTCTTC. Translating gives CSARYPGQGRNEQFF.

The V and J genes are TRBV28 and TRBJ1-5, with a possible D match to TRBD1 (5 bases). V dropped 5 bases and J dropped 4 bases, with 12 bases sitting between them. The length of the CDR3 is 14 residues. Germline values: CDR1 MDHEN, CDR2 SYDVKM. CDR3 nucleotide sequence: TGTGCCAGCAGTAAGGGGTGGGGGAATCAGCCCCAGCATTTT. Its translation is CASSKGWGNQPQHF.

This clonotype turned up a few times. The chain employs TRBV29-1 and TRBJ2-1, with 13 bases identical to TRBD2. The V segment lost 6 bases and the J segment 7 bases; nucleotides outside the gene matches: 3. This CDR3 is 13 amino acids long. Germline values: CDR1 SQVTM, CDR2 ANQGSEA. The CDR3: CSVGTSGKNEQFF. DNA for the CDR3: TGCAGCGTCGGGACTAGCGGGAAAAATGAGCAGTTCTTC.

This clonotype was detected only a few times. The V gene is TRBV5-1, the J gene TRBJ2-5; TRBD2 matches at 11 bases. Germline trimming cut 2 bases from V and 3 bases from J; bases unmatched to any gene: 6. The CDR3 is 16 amino acids. The germline V gene encodes CDR1 SGHRS and CDR2 YFSETQ. The DNA for the CDR3 is TGCGCCAGCAGCTTCCTTAGCGGGAGGGCCGAAGAGACCCAGTACTTC. It is translated as CASSFLSGRAEETQYF. The full variable domain, its missing parts supplied by reference TRBV5-1 and TRBJ2-5, is KAGVTQTPRYLIKTRGQQVTLSCSPISGHRSVSWYQQTPGQGLQFLFEYFSETQRNKGNFPGRFSGRQFSNSRSEMNVSTLELGDSALYLCASSFLSGRAEETQYFGPGTRLLVL.

At least ten counts were recorded for this clonotype. The chain joins TRBV6-6 to TRBJ2-5, with 8 nucleotides matching TRBD1. The CDR3 runs 15 residues. Germline-derived CDR1 and CDR2 are MNHNY and SVGAGI (reference sequence). With V trimmed by 6 bases and J by 4 bases, 10 bases remained unmatched. This CDR3 reads CASSHRGSVGETQYF. CDR3 bases: TGTGCCAGCAGCCACAGGGGGTCTGTTGGAGAGACCCAGTACTTC.